A selection of T cell receptor beta chains follows, all from one sample in a study of cytomegalovirus exposure and HLA in healthy donors. Some clones are missing from TCRdb's copy, which holds only in-frame ones; the method was immunoSEQ multiplex PCR. Found here are some 100,000 clones, approximately 71% of them singletons; the top ten hold 5% to 7%. Input material: PBMCs. The receptors derive from a woman in her 70s in good health and CMV-seropositive. CDR3s include the opening cysteine and the closing phenylalanine or tryptophan. D genes are given only for firm matches. Clone size is shown for a subset of rows, as once, few, many or a class of expanded clone.

j_call,d_call,v_call,cdr3_length,clone_size,cdr3_nt,cdr3_aa
TRBJ2-5,.,TRBV5-1,15,few,TGCGCCAGCAGCTTCACACTACAGGAGGGGGAGACCCAGTACTTC,CASSFTLQEGETQYF
TRBJ2-7,TRBD1,TRBV2,14,.,TGTGCCAGCAGCCGGGACAGGGGGTCCTACGAGCAGTACTTC,CASSRDRGSYEQYF
TRBJ1-1,.,TRBV14,14,.,TGTGCCAGCAGCCCTCTCGGGGGTATCCCTGAAGCTTTCTTT,CASSPLGGIPEAFF
TRBJ1-2,.,TRBV10-3,14,.,TGTGCCATCGGGGGGACGGGGCCGGACTATGGCTACACCTTC,CAIGGTGPDYGYTF
TRBJ1-5,.,TRBV6-5,13,.,TGTGCCAGCAAGGGAGGAGTCAATCAGCCCCAGCATTTT,CASKGGVNQPQHF
TRBJ1-5,.,TRBV30,13,few,TGTGCCTGGAGTAGGAGGGCCAATCAGCCCCAGCATTTT,CAWSRRANQPQHF
TRBJ1-2,.,TRBV6-5,15,few,TGTGCCAGCAGTTACGGGTCAGGAATTAACTATGGCTACACCTTC,CASSYGSGINYGYTF
TRBJ2-3,TRBD1,TRBV4-1,15,.,TGCGCCAGCAGCCAAACAGGGGTTATAGTAGATACGCAGTATTTT,CASSQTGVIVDTQYF
TRBJ1-5,TRBD1,TRBV5-1,16,.,TGCGCCAGCAGCCCTGGGACAGGGGAAGGGAATCAGCCCCAGCATTTT,CASSPGTGEGNQPQHF
TRBJ2-3,TRBD2,TRBV6-1,16,.,TGTGCCAGCAGTGTAACTAGCGGGGGGGCGACAGATACGCAGTATTTT,CASSVTSGGATDTQYF
TRBJ2-3,.,TRBV29-1,13,few,TGCAGCCTTTCCCTCGCCGCGGCAGATACGCAGTATTTT,CSLSLAAADTQYF
TRBJ2-7,.,TRBV13,15,once,TGTGCCAGCAGCTGGGATAGGGGGAGCTCCTACGAGCAGTACTTC,CASSWDRGSSYEQYF
TRBJ2-3,.,TRBV15,17,.,TGTGCCACCAGCAGAGATCCCGCGGGGGCCCTCACAGATACGCAGTATTTT,CATSRDPAGALTDTQYF
TRBJ1-6,TRBD1,TRBV6-5,14,.,TGTGCCAGCAGCTTCGACTTAGGGGGCTCACCCCTCCACTTT,CASSFDLGGSPLHF
TRBJ2-3,.,TRBV6-6,12,.,TGTGCCAGCAGTGCGTCCACAGATACGCAGTATTTT,CASSASTDTQYF
TRBJ1-1,TRBD1,TRBV19,14,few,TGTGCCAGTAATCCGGGACAGGGGGCGGTGATGGCTTTCTTT,CASNPGQGAVMAFF
TRBJ2-3,.,TRBV7-9,12,few,TGTGCCAGCAGCTTAGGTGAGGGTACGCAGTATTTT,CASSLGEGTQYF